This record looks at one T cell receptor (beta chain) sequence and its context. Its antigen is undetermined. This CDR3 has 13 amino acids. The J segment lost 4 bases and the V segment lost 6 bases, leaving 3 bases of the junction unmatched. TCRdb itself ran the 5' RACE reads through MiXCR, one entry per CDR3 protein. The repertoire holds approximately 250,000 distinct CDR3 sequences, with 16% as singletons. This sample was taken from a study of T-cell memory formation after mild COVID-19. Regarding the study as a whole: The authors left the SARS-CoV-2 specificity of second-wave clones peaking on day 37 unconfirmed. There was a balanced CD4/CD8 profile in clones contracting day 15 to 85, and later expanders leaned CD4+.

The receptor's source is a man between 18 and 35 years old who had mild COVID-19 (a few samples of this study predate the infection). Cell type and time point are not known. The chain joins TRBV12-3 or TRBV12-4 to TRBJ1-3; TRBD1 matches at 7 bases. The sample comprised PBMCs or a T cell subset sorted from them (not recorded which). This chain's CDR3 is CASSQGQGNTIYF. The CDR3 nucleotides read TGTGCCAGCAGCCAGGGACAGGGAAACACCATATATTTT.